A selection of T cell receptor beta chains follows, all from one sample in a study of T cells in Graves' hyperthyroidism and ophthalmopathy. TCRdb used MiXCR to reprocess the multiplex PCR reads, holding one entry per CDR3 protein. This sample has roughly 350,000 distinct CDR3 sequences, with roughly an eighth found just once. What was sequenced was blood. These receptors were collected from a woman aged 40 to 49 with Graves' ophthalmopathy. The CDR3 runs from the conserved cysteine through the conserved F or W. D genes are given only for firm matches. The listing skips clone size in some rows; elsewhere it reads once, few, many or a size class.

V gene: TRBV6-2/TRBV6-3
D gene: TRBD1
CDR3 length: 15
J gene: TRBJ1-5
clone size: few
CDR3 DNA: TGTGCCAGCAGTTACAGTCAGGGGGCAAGACAGCCCCAGCATTTT
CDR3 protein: CASSYSQGARQPQHF

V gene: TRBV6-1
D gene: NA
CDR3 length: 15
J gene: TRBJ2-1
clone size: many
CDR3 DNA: TGTGCCAGCAGAACTAGCCGGAGGGGTTACAATGAGCAGTTCTTC
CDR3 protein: CASRTSRRGYNEQFF

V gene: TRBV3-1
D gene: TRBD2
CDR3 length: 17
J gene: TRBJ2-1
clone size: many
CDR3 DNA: TGTGCCAGCAGCCAAGATGGAACTAGCGGGGTATACAATGAGCAGTTCTTC
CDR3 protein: CASSQDGTSGVYNEQFF

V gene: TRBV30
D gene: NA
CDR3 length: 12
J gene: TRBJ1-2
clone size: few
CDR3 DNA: TGTGCCTGGAAGGGAGGGAATTATGGCTACACCTTC
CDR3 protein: CAWKGGNYGYTF

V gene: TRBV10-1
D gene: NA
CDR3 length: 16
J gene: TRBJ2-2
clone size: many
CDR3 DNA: TGCGCCAGCAGCCAAGAGGGGGGCCCCACCACCGGGGAGCTGTTTTTT
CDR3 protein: CASSQEGGPTTGELFF

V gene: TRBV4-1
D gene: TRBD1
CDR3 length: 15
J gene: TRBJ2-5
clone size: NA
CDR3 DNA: TGCGCCAGCAGCCAAGGTGACAGGGAGAAAGAGACCCAGTACTTC
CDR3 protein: CASSQGDREKETQYF

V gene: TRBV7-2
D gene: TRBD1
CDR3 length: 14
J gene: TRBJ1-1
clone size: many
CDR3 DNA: TGTGCCAGCATCCAGGACAGGCTGAACACTGAAGCTTTCTTT
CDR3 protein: CASIQDRLNTEAFF

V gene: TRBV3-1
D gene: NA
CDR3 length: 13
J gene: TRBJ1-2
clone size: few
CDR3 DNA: TGTGCCAGCACCCCCAGGGGTAATGATGGCTACACCTTC
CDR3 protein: CASTPRGNDGYTF

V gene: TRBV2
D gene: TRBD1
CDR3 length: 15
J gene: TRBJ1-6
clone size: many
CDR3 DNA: TGTGCCAGCAGTGGGGACAGGCCTTGGAATTCACCCCTCCACTTT
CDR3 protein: CASSGDRPWNSPLHF

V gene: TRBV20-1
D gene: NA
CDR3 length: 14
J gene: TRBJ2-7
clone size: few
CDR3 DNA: TGCAGTGCTAAAGGACCTAATAACCCATACGAGCAGTACTTC
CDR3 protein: CSAKGPNNPYEQYF

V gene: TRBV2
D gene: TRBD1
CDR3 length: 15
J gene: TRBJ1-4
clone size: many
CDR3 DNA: TGTGCCAGCAGTGAGACAGGGCCCCTTGGTGAAAAACTGTTTTTT
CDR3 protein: CASSETGPLGEKLFF

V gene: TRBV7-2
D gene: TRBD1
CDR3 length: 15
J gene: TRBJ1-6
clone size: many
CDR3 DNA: TGTGCCAGCAGCTGGATCAGGGGGGGAAATTCACCCCTCCACTTT
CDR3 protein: CASSWIRGGNSPLHF

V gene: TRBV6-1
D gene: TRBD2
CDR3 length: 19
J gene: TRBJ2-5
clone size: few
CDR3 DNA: TGTGCCAGCAGTTCGGGAGAGGGGACTAGCGGGAAACTCCAAGAGACCCAGTACTTC
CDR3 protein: CASSSGEGTSGKLQETQYF

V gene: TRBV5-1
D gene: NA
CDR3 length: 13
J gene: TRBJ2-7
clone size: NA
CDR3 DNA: TGCGCCAGCAGCTTGGCCGCGGACTACGAGCAGTACTTC
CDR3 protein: CASSLAADYEQYF

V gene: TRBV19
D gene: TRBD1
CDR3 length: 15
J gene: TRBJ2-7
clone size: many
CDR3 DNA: TGTGCCAGTAGTATAGGTGGACAGGGAGACTACGAGCAGTACTTC
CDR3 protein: CASSIGGQGDYEQYF

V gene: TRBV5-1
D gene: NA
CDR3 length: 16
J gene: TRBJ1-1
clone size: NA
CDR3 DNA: TGCGCCAGCAGCTTGGAGGTCGCAGTACAGAACACTGAAGCTTTCTTT
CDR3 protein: CASSLEVAVQNTEAFF

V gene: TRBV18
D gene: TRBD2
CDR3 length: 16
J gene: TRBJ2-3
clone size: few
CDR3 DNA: TGTGCCAGCTCACCACCGAAGAGCGGGGGACCAGATACGCAGTATTTT
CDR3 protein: CASSPPKSGGPDTQYF

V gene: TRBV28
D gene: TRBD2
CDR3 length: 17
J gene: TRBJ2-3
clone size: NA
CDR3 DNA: TGTGCCAGCAGTTGGACTAGCGGGAGGGCCGGGAAAGATACGCAGTATTTT
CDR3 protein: CASSWTSGRAGKDTQYF

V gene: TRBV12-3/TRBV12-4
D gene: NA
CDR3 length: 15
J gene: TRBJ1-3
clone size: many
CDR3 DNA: TGTGCCAGCAGTTCTGACAGGCGTTCTGGAAACACCATATATTTT
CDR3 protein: CASSSDRRSGNTIYF

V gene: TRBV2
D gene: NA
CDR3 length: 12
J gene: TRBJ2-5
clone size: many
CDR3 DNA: TGTGCCTCCATGGCCCTCTGGGAGACCCAGTACTTC
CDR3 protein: CASMALWETQYF

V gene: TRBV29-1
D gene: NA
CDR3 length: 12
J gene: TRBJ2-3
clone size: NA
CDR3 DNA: TGCAGCCTCCAGTTGTCTACAGATACGCAGTATTTT
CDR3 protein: CSLQLSTDTQYF

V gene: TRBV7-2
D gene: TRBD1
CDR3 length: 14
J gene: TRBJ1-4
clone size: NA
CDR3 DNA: TGTGCCAGCAGCCCGGGACAGGGGGTTGAAAAACTGTTTTTT
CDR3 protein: CASSPGQGVEKLFF

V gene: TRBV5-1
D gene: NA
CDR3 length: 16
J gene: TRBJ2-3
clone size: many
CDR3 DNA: TGCGCCAGCAGCTTTGCAGCGCAACCCAGCACAGATACGCAGTATTTT
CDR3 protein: CASSFAAQPSTDTQYF

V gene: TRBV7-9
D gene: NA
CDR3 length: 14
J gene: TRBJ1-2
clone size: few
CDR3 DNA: TGTGCCAGCAGCTTAATGACAGCCGGAAAGGGCTACACCTTC
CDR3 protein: CASSLMTAGKGYTF

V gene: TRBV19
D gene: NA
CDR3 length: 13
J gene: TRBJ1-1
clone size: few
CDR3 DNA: TGTGCCAGTAGTACCACGTCCCAAACTGAAGCTTTCTTT
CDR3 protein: CASSTTSQTEAFF

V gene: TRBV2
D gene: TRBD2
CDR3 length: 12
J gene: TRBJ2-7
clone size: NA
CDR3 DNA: TGTGCCAGCAGACTAGCGGTGTACGAGCAGTACTTC
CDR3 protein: CASRLAVYEQYF